The text below deals with one T cell receptor (beta chain). The antigen is undetermined. The data stem from a study of T cell responses to AZD1222 COVID-19 vaccine. Study details: Pooled in the analysis were second doses at about 4 or about 12 weeks.

Study observations and caveats: Clonal diversity was possibly underestimated, and white British individuals and females predominated among donors. There were vaccine-associated CD4 TCRs across spike, dominant at 160-218 and 743-854. Only a handful of individuals given AZD1222 were seropositive at baseline.

Germline V lookup: CDR1 LGHNA, CDR2 YSLEER. Trimming took off 4 bases at V and 0 bases at J, with 13 bases between the two ends. The CDR3 loop spans 16 amino acids. Some clones are missing from TCRdb's copy, which holds only in-frame ones; the method was immunoSEQ multiplex PCR. The sample lists just under 95,000 clones, approximately 91% seen once, with 22% in the top ten. The input for sequencing was peripheral blood, taken on day 0 of AZD1222 vaccination. The clonotype was recovered from an adult in good health. The V and J genes are TRBV4-3 and TRBJ1-3; D is possibly TRBD1 (5 bases). CDR3 DNA: TGCGCCAGCAGCCGATCCCCCAGGGTCTCTGGAAACACCATATATTTT. It translates to CASSRSPRVSGNTIYF.